One sample yielded the 10 T cell receptor beta chains listed below, sequenced in a study of T cells in Graves' hyperthyroidism and ophthalmopathy (dated by TCRdb to the late 2010s). Libraries were built with multiplex PCR. The instrument was an Illumina HiSeq 2000. Amplification of TCR beta CDR3 regions was carried out from RNA transcripts. For the first round of RT-PCR on the TCR CDR3, the HTBI primer set was used together with the Qiagen OneStep RT-PCR kit. TCRdb passed the public sequencing reads through fastp at Q25 and MiXCR, retaining productive beta sequences. Records with the same CDR3 protein are collapsed into one entry carrying the most frequent genes and DNA. This sample holds 700,000 to 850,000 distinct CDR3 sequences; about a third were observed only once. About a third of the sample belongs to the ten largest clones. The sequenced sample was blood. The receptors shown here come from a woman in her forties with Graves' hyperthyroidism.

This clonotype was picked up a small number of times. V gene TRBV7-2 combines with J gene TRBJ1-1; perhaps TRBD1 as D (5 bases). CDR3 length equals 13 residues. Trimming took off 3 bases at V and 11 bases at J, with 16 bases between the two ends. Per germline, CDR1 SGHTA and CDR2 FQGNSA. The CDR3 bases are TGTGCCAGCAGCTTGGGGGGGTTCGGAGACGCTTTCTTT. Its protein is CASSLGGFGDAFF.

The chain is built from TRBV6-2 or TRBV6-3 and TRBJ1-2; possibly TRBD1 for D (5 bases). V lost 0 bases, J lost 3 bases, and 11 bases lay in between. The CDR3 runs to 15 residues. Looked up from germline, CDR1 is MNHEY and CDR2 is SVGEGT. DNA for the CDR3: TGTGCCAGCAGTTACTCGGCGGTAGGGGACTATGGCTACACCTTC. Its protein product is CASSYSAVGDYGYTF.

This clonotype came up a few times. This chain connects TRBV6-5 to TRBJ2-5; tentatively, D is TRBD1 or TRBD2 (5 bases each). CDR3 size: 15 residues. V gave up 0 bases and J gave up 2 bases, with 10 bases separating them. Germline CDR1 MNHEY, CDR2 SVGAGI. CDR3 amino acids: CASSYSSWGQETQYF. CDR3 coding DNA: TGTGCCAGCAGTTACTCTAGCTGGGGGCAAGAGACCCAGTACTTC.

In this sample, this clonotype turned up many times. This rearrangement joins TRBV7-9 to TRBJ2-2; 7 bases fit TRBD2. The germline gives CDR1 SEHNR, CDR2 FQNEAQ (reference sequence). J was trimmed by 6 bases and V by 8 bases; bases with no gene match: 12. The CDR3 is 15 residues long. In DNA, the CDR3 is TGTGCCAGCCCTCCGTTGGGGGGGTCGGCCGGGGAGCTGTTTTTT. It codes for CASPPLGGSAGELFF.

This clonotype was detected many times. This chain uses TRBV7-9 with TRBJ1-6; D remains unclear. The CDR3 runs to 14 residues. The ends were cut back, 1 base at V and 10 bases at J, with 11 bases in the middle. Germline V gene lookup returns CDR1 SEHNR and CDR2 FQNEAQ (reference sequence). DNA of the CDR3: TGTGCCAGCAGCTTAGAGGGAAGAGGATCACCCCTCCACTTT. Its protein is CASSLEGRGSPLHF.

This clonotype was recorded many times. The V gene is TRBV10-3, the J gene TRBJ1-2, with TRBD1 matching over 8 bases. Trimming at V came to 0 bases and at J to 6 bases, leaving 3 bases not matched to a gene. CDR3 length: 14 amino acids. Germline V CDR1 and CDR2: ENHRY, SYGVKD. The CDR3 reads CAISESGDRHGYTF. The CDR3 DNA is TGTGCCATCAGTGAGTCCGGGGACAGGCATGGCTACACCTTC.

This chain connects TRBV9 to TRBJ2-7; 8 bases match TRBD2. Germline V gene lookup returns CDR1 SGDLS and CDR2 YYNGEE. J lost 5 bases, V lost 0 bases, and 10 bases had no gene match. The CDR3 is made up of 16 amino acids. CDR3 residues: CASSVGSSGGRNEQYF. CDR3 DNA: TGTGCCAGCAGCGTAGGGTCCTCGGGGGGGAGGAACGAGCAGTACTTC.

The V gene is TRBV9, the J gene TRBJ2-1; maybe TRBD1 (5 bases). The CDR3 totals 16 residues. V lost 2 bases to trimming and J lost 8 bases, with 20 bases between them. Per germline, CDR1 SGDLS and CDR2 YYNGEE. As DNA, the CDR3 is TGTGCCAGCAGCGTTGGTAGTTCAGGGTATAACGATGAGCAGTTCTTC. Residues: CASSVGSSGYNDEQFF.

There are many counts of this clonotype. CDR3 sequence (DNA): TGTGCCACCAGTGATTTTTCAGGGGGCCGGGGCTACACCTTC. Translating gives CATSDFSGGRGYTF. The rearrangement joins TRBV24-1 to TRBJ1-2, with TRBD1 identical over 8 bases. Germline V gene data show CDR1 as KGHDR and CDR2 as SFDVKD. The CDR3 spans 14 residues. V gave up 1 base and J gave up 8 bases; unmatched junction bases: 5.

This clonotype was seen just once. The junction and the germline gene differ at one end; a read error may be behind it. V and J are TRBV13 and TRBJ1-3, with D tentatively TRBD1 (5 bases). The germline gives CDR1 PRHDT, CDR2 FYEKMQ (reference sequence). The CDR3 runs to 13 residues. The CDR3 reads CASSVGAGNTIYF. CDR3 coding DNA: TGTGCCAGCAGCGTAGGGGCGGGAAACACCATATATTTT.